These T cell receptor beta chains were read from a single sample in a study of T cells expressing NK-cell markers. TCRdb processed the 5' RACE reads again and assigns one entry to each CDR3 protein, with no DNA. Across 300,000 to 500,000 distinct CDR3 sequences, the top ten clones capture roughly 10% of the sample. Material for sequencing was blood T cells: a sorted CD56 or NKG2C T cell subset, CD4+ or CD8+ T cells, or bulk PBMC T cells (not recorded which). The receptor set was obtained from a woman aged 45-60 years in good health. The CDR3 runs from the conserved cysteine through the conserved F or W.

J gene,V gene,CDR3 protein
TRBJ2-6,TRBV10-3,CAISDRSISGANVLTF
TRBJ1-6,TRBV5-1,CASSPDDLTASPLHF
TRBJ2-7,TRBV5-1,CASSLAGLVYEQYF
TRBJ2-6,TRBV5-1,CASSLVASGGANVLTF
TRBJ2-5,TRBV3-1,CASSQASIVETQYF
TRBJ2-1,TRBV29-1,CSVEVLGRTDNEQFF
TRBJ1-5,TRBV12-3/TRBV12-4,CASSRQLNQPQHF
TRBJ2-7,TRBV20-1,CSASPTSVGWRGYEQYF
TRBJ1-2,TRBV12-3/TRBV12-4,CASSLGGAGGYTF
TRBJ2-5,TRBV4-1,CASSQPEIKETQYF
TRBJ1-1,TRBV5-1,CASSLGGTKNAFF
TRBJ2-1,TRBV2,CASSSQQGGSYNEQFF
TRBJ2-3,TRBV5-1,CASRPLMGGRADTQYF
TRBJ1-2,TRBV20-1,CSAPSNRVVNRYTF
TRBJ1-1,TRBV7-8,CASSLVQGNTEAFF
TRBJ1-2,TRBV3-1,CASSQDPGLGRGYTF
TRBJ2-7,TRBV20-1,CSASGTFSYEQYF
TRBJ1-1,TRBV10-1,CASSGGRGNTEAFF
TRBJ2-2,TRBV4-2,CASSSLTSGTGELFF
TRBJ1-1,TRBV5-1,CASSWWGQGSTEAFF
TRBJ2-6,TRBV12-3/TRBV12-4,CASILLGTGSSGANVLTF
TRBJ1-2,TRBV2,CASSETHMWTENYGYTF